The 31 T cell receptor beta chains presented below share a single source sample, sequenced in a study of blood T cells in healthy people across ages. It was with a sample-barcoded 5' primer and a J-beta primer mix that a second PCR of roughly 7 to 12 cycles was run. TCRdb reprocessed the 5' RACE reads via MiXCR and lists one record per CDR3 protein. The sample lists about 970,000 distinct CDR3 sequences, approximately 50% occurring once. Sequenced: blood. The receptor set was obtained from a woman in her fifties or sixties in good health.

In its sample, this clonotype was seen a few times. The chain has TRBV3-1 and TRBJ2-1, with 12 bases aligning to TRBD2. Germline trimming cut 2 bases from V and 7 bases from J; bases unmatched to any gene: 6. From germline, CDR1 is LGHDT and CDR2 YNNKEL (reference sequence). The CDR3 is 16 amino acids. The CDR3 DNA sequence: TGTGCCAGCAGCCAACCGGGACTAGCGGGTAATAATGAGCAGTTCTTC. Protein: CASSQPGLAGNNEQFF.

The rearrangement links TRBV12-3 or TRBV12-4 to TRBJ2-7; 7 bases are shared with TRBD2. This CDR3 has 14 residues. The J segment lost 2 bases and the V segment lost 3 bases, leaving 4 bases of the junction unmatched. This CDR3 reads CASSLGDYPYEQYF. CDR3 sequence (DNA): TGTGCCAGCAGTTTGGGGGACTACCCCTACGAGCAGTACTTC.

This clonotype was observed at least ten times. The CDR3 nucleotides are TGTGCCAGCAGCCAACTATGGCTAAGTCGCGAGCAGTACTTC. Translating gives CASSQLWLSREQYF. The chain joins TRBV4-2 to TRBJ2-7; D uncertain. The CDR3 contains 14 residues. CDR1 LGHNA and CDR2 YNFKEQ come from the germline V gene. V shed 2 bases and J shed 6 bases, with 14 bases lying between them.

This clonotype has just a few counts. The chain carries TRBV5-5 and TRBJ2-4, with 7 bases matching TRBD1. This CDR3 is 14 amino acids long. Trimming cost V 0 bases and J 6 bases; bases outside gene matches: 3. The germline V gene encodes CDR1 SGHKS and CDR2 YYEKEE (reference sequence). The CDR3 DNA reads as TGTGCCAGCAGCTTGGTAGGGGGCGGAAACATTCAGTACTTC. It is translated as CASSLVGGGNIQYF. Combining the CDR3 with reference TRBV5-5 and TRBJ2-4 gives the whole variable domain DAGVTQSPTHLIKTRGQQVTLRCSPISGHKSVSWYQQVLGQGPQFIFQYYEKEERGRGNFPDRFSARQFPNYSSELNVNALLLGDSALYLCASSLVGGGNIQYFGAGTRLSVL.

The J gene is TRBJ2-5, the V gene TRBV5-1, with no clear D. Trimming pared 2 bases from V and 11 bases from J, leaving 19 bases between. Germline CDR1 is SGHRS and CDR2 is YFSETQ. The CDR3 totals 14 residues. The DNA of the CDR3 is TGCGCCAGCAGCTTAGCCCGGCCCCAGGATGAGCAGTACTTC. It translates to CASSLARPQDEQYF.

The genes are TRBV28 and TRBJ2-7, with unresolved D. Looked up from germline, CDR1 is MDHEN and CDR2 is SYDVKM. Trimming stripped 5 bases from V and 3 bases from J, with 8 bases between. This CDR3 comprises 12 residues. This CDR3 is CASSPSDYEQYF. The CDR3, as DNA: TGTGCCAGCAGTCCTTCCGACTACGAGCAGTACTTC.

This clonotype has a single count. V is TRBV5-4 and J is TRBJ1-6; D remains unclear. CDR1 and CDR2 (germline): SGHNT, YYREEE (reference sequence). V lost 0 bases and J 10 bases, leaving 11 bases between the germline ends. This CDR3 region has 14 residues. CDR3 DNA: TGTGCCAGCAGCTTGGCACAGAGCAGGTCACCCCTCCACTTT. It encodes CASSLAQSRSPLHF.

Comments on this clonotype: A junction boundary mismatches the germline segment, possibly from a read error. The V call is TRBV5-1, the J call TRBJ2-7; the D gene is possibly TRBD1 (6 bases). The CDR3 is made up of 14 amino acids. CDR1 and CDR2 (germline): SGHRS, YFSETQ. This chain's CDR3 is CASSIGQRTYGQYF. DNA of the CDR3: TGCGCCAGCAGCATAGGACAGCGGACCTACGGGCAGTACTTC.

The chain is built from TRBV6-5 and TRBJ2-5, with TRBD2 matching over 10 bases. The V and J ends lost 2 bases and 1 base, in that order; junction bases with no gene match: 4. Germline CDR1 reads MNHEY; CDR2 reads SVGAGI. This CDR3 region has 16 residues. The CDR3 reads CASSYRTSGGQETQYF. The CDR3 bases are TGTGCCAGCAGTTACAGGACTAGCGGCGGCCAAGAGACCCAGTACTTC.

The rearrangement links TRBV5-6 to TRBJ2-1; a weak D match, TRBD1 (5 bases). CDR3 length equals 16 residues. V lost 0 bases and J lost 4, with 14 bases in between. The germline V gene has CDR1 SGHDT and CDR2 YYEEEE. CDR3 in DNA: TGTGCCAGCAGCTTGGCCTGGGGCGGAAGATACAATGAGCAGTTCTTC. Translating it yields CASSLAWGGRYNEQFF.

As for this clonotype: The junction shows a germline mismatch at one end, possibly a read error. The CDR3 reads CSVPGTGGTDTLYF. The CDR3 DNA sequence: TGCAGCGTCCCCGGGACAGGGGGCACAGATACGCTGTATTTT. This sequence joins TRBV29-1 and TRBJ2-3, with 12 positions matching TRBD1. There are 14 residues in the CDR3. CDR1 and CDR2 from the germline V gene are SQVTM and ANQGSEA.

The J gene is TRBJ2-6, the V gene TRBV7-8; 9 nucleotides match TRBD1. The V gene's germline CDR1 is SGHVS and CDR2 FQNEAQ. Trimming took 10 bases from V and 0 from J; bases not matched to a gene: 10. There are 17 residues in the CDR3. The CDR3 protein is CANLPGTGPSGANVLTF. In DNA form, the CDR3 reads TGTGCCAACCTACCCGGGACAGGGCCCTCTGGGGCCAACGTCCTGACTTTC.

The chain employs TRBV6-2 or TRBV6-3 and TRBJ2-7; D gene uncertain. The ends were cut back, 7 bases at V and 3 bases at J, with 10 bases in the middle. The germline CDR1 and CDR2 sequences are MNHEY and SVGEGT. This CDR3 contains 12 residues. In DNA form, the CDR3 reads TGTGCCAGCATCAGTTCCCTCTACGAGCAGTACTTC. This gives the protein CASISSLYEQYF.

V and J are TRBV5-1 and TRBJ2-5, with TRBD1 identical over 8 bases. The V gene's germline CDR1 is SGHRS and CDR2 YFSETQ. The CDR3 runs to 16 residues. Unmatched junction bases numbered 11, after V lost 7 bases and J lost 0 bases. CDR3 sequence: CASRWQGASNQETQYF. For the CDR3, the DNA is TGCGCCAGCCGGTGGCAGGGGGCCTCTAACCAAGAGACCCAGTACTTC.

This rearrangement joins TRBV20-1 to TRBJ2-4; 7 bases agree with TRBD2. Germline lookup yields CDR1 DFQATT and CDR2 SNEGSKA (reference sequence). The V gene end was trimmed by 3 bases and the J gene end by 9 bases; junction bases not matched to a gene: 14. This CDR3 comprises 15 residues. CDR3 DNA: TGCAGTGCTAGCGAGGACTCCGCCCCGGGAGGCATTCAGTACTTC. Its translation: CSASEDSAPGGIQYF.

The V and J genes are TRBV5-1 and TRBJ2-3, with 7 bases identical to TRBD1. Per the germline V gene, CDR1 is SGHRS and CDR2 is YFSETQ. The length of the CDR3 is 16 residues. V lost 0 bases and J lost 0; bases outside the gene matches: 4. The CDR3 DNA reads as TGCGCCAGCAGCTTGGAAGGACAGGCTAGCACAGATACGCAGTATTTT. Protein: CASSLEGQASTDTQYF.

The chain couples TRBV5-1 to TRBJ2-1; D is perhaps TRBD1 (6 bases). The CDR3 consists of 14 residues. Trimming left V 0 bases short and J 5 bases short, with 9 bases between. CDR1 SGHRS and CDR2 YFSETQ come from the germline V gene. In DNA, the CDR3 is TGCGCCAGCAGCTTGGGCCCAGGGGACAATGAGCAGTTCTTC. Protein: CASSLGPGDNEQFF.

This chain uses TRBV4-3 with TRBJ1-1; D gene unclear. V was cut by 1 base and J by 2 bases, with 11 bases left in between. Germline V gene data show CDR1 as LGHNA and CDR2 as YSLEER. The CDR3 covers 15 residues. The CDR3 here is CASSQVARLNTEAFF. Written as DNA, the CDR3 is TGCGCCAGCAGCCAAGTAGCCCGGTTAAACACTGAAGCTTTCTTT.

In its sample, this clonotype was seen once. The V gene is TRBV7-6, the J gene TRBJ2-2, with a weak D call TRBD1 (6 bases). The CDR3 is made up of 17 amino acids. CDR1 SGHVS and CDR2 FNYEAQ come from the germline V gene. With 6 bases removed from V and 8 bases from J, the gap between germline ends came to 25 bases. The CDR3 spells CASRDRLRDISGGELFF. Here the CDR3 DNA reads TGTGCCAGCAGGGACCGGTTGAGGGACATATCTGGGGGGGAGCTGTTTTTT.

V usage is TRBV20-1 and J usage is TRBJ2-1; 7 positions match TRBD2. The V segment lost 1 base and the J segment 2 bases; nucleotides outside the gene matches: 8. CDR1 is DFQATT, CDR2 SNEGSKA, per germline (reference sequence). This CDR3 contains 16 residues. The CDR3 coding sequence is TGCAGTGCTAGAGTGGCGGGAGCAATAACCTACAATGAGCAGTTCTTC. As protein: CSARVAGAITYNEQFF.

This clonotype was seen a handful of times. V and J are TRBV4-2 and TRBJ2-4; the match to TRBD2 covers 7 bases. The CDR3 runs 17 residues. Germline trimming cut 2 bases from V and 7 bases from J; bases unmatched to any gene: 14. Germline CDR1 reads LGHNA; CDR2 reads YNFKEQ. CDR3 in amino acids: CASSQSSLGGSRNIQYF. CDR3 bases: TGTGCCAGCAGCCAATCCTCCCTGGGAGGGTCGAGGAACATTCAGTACTTC.

This chain connects TRBV10-3 to TRBJ1-4; 10 bases are shared with TRBD1. The CDR3 is 14 amino acids. From germline, CDR1 is ENHRY and CDR2 SYGVKD. The trim removed 6 bases at V and 5 bases at J, leaving 3 bases unmatched. The CDR3 DNA is TGTGCCATCAGATCGGACAGGGGGAATGAAAAACTGTTTTTT. This codes for CAIRSDRGNEKLFF.

This clonotype appeared many times. This chain links TRBV12-3 or TRBV12-4 with TRBJ2-3; D is perhaps TRBD2 (6 bases). The CDR3 runs to 15 residues. Trimming cost V 6 bases and J 4 bases, with 17 bases left between them. The CDR3 loop is CASSQSGPNADTQYF. In DNA, the CDR3 is TGTGCCAGCAGCCAGAGCGGGCCCAACGCAGATACGCAGTATTTT.

The chain recombines TRBV28 with TRBJ2-6; D unclear. Germline values: CDR1 MDHEN, CDR2 SYDVKM. V dropped 7 bases and J dropped 0 bases, with 7 bases sitting between them. The CDR3 consists of 14 residues. CDR3 sequence reads: CASTSPSGANVLTF. The CDR3 bases are TGTGCCAGCACCTCCCCCTCTGGGGCCAACGTCCTGACTTTC.

This chain connects TRBV28 to TRBJ2-5, with 7 positions matching TRBD2. This CDR3 comprises 14 residues. Losses at the gene ends were 3 bases for V and 11 bases for J; bases not matched to a gene: 12. Germline V gene lookup returns CDR1 MDHEN and CDR2 SYDVKM. In nucleotides, the CDR3 is TGTGCCAGCAGTTTGATGGGCGGGAGTGAAGAGCAGTACTTC. It specifies CASSLMGGSEEQYF.

The CDR3 sequence is CASSRIAGAMSTDTQYF. CDR3 nucleotide sequence: TGTGCCAGCAGCCGCATAGCGGGAGCCATGAGCACAGATACGCAGTATTTT. This sequence joins TRBV4-2 and TRBJ2-3; 9 bases match TRBD2. Germline CDR1 LGHNA, CDR2 YNFKEQ. The V and J ends lost 4 bases and 0 bases, in that order; junction bases with no gene match: 8. The CDR3 has 17 amino acids.

This clonotype has just a few counts. The CDR3: CASSLAHTTYEQYF. Written as DNA, the CDR3 is TGTGCCAGCAGCTTAGCCCACACAACCTACGAGCAGTACTTC. This chain joins TRBV7-2 and TRBJ2-7; D remains ambiguous. The germline CDR1 and CDR2 sequences are SGHTA and FQGNSA. The CDR3 extends over 14 amino acids. V lost 0 bases, J lost 2 bases, and 8 bases lay in between.

This clonotype was seen a few times. This sequence joins TRBV29-1 and TRBJ2-2, with D perhaps TRBD1 or TRBD2 (5 bases each). Trimming removed 6 bases from V and 4 bases from J, with 12 bases in between. CDR1 and CDR2 (germline): SQVTM, ANQGSEA. The CDR3 sequence is 13 residues long. The chain's CDR3 is CSVGRAGTGELFF. The CDR3 DNA is TGCAGCGTCGGCAGGGCGGGCACCGGGGAGCTGTTTTTT.

The sample holds many counts of this clonotype. The chain carries TRBV10-3 and TRBJ2-7, with D maybe TRBD2 (5 bases). The CDR3 covers 12 residues. In germline, CDR1 is ENHRY, CDR2 SYGVKD. V lost 4 bases and J 4 bases, leaving 8 bases between the germline ends. The CDR3 protein is CAISGGGYEQYF. The CDR3 DNA reads TGTGCCATCAGTGGTGGCGGGTACGAGCAGTACTTC.

The rearrangement links TRBV9 to TRBJ2-3; perhaps TRBD2 as D (7 bases). CDR3 length: 16 amino acids. Trimming shortened V by 0 bases and J by 5 bases, and 16 bases separated the two germline ends. CDR1 and CDR2 from the germline V gene are SGDLS and YYNGEE. The CDR3, as DNA: TGTGCCAGCAGCGTAGCGGGAGAGGGGGGGGGAGATACGCAGTATTTT. Its translation is CASSVAGEGGGDTQYF.

The rearrangement uses TRBV7-2 and TRBJ2-5; the D is unclear. Trimming left V 5 bases short and J 11 bases short, with 18 bases between. This CDR3 spans 13 amino acids. Germline loops: CDR1 SGHTA, CDR2 FQGNSA. The CDR3 region is CASSQGPFQEQYF. As DNA, the CDR3 is TGTGCCAGCAGCCAAGGACCCTTTCAAGAGCAGTACTTC.